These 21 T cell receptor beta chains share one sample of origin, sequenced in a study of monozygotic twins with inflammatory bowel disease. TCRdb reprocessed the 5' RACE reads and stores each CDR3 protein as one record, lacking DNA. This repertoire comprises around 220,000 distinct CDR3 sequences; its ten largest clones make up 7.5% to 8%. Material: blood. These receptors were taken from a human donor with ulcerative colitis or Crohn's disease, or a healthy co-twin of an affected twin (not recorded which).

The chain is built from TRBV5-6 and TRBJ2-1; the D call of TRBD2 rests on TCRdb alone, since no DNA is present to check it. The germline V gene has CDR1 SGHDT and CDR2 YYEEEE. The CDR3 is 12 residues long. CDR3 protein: CASSVGPGGKFF.

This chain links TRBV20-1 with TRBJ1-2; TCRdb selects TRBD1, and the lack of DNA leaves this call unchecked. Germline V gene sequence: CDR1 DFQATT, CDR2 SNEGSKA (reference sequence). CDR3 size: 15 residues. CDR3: CSARDVTGVNYGYTF.

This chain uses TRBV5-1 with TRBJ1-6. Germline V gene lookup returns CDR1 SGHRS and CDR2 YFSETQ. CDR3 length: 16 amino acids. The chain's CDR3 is CASSLAEGGPHSPLHF.

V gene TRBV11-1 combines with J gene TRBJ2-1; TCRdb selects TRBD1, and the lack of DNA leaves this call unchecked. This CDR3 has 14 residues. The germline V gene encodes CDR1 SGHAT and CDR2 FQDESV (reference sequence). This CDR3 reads CASSLETTGNEQFF.

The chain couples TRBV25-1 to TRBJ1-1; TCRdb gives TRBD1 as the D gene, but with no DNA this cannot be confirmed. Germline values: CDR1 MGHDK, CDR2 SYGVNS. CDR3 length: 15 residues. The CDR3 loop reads CASSGRDRLNTEAFF.

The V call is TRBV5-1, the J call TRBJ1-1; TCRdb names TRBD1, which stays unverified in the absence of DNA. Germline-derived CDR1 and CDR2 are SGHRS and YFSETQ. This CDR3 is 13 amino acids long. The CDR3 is CASSSEGQYEAFF.

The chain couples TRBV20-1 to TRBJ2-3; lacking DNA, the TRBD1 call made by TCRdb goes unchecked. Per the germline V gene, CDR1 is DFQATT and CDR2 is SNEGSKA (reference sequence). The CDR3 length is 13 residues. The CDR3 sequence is CSASSQGTDTQYF.

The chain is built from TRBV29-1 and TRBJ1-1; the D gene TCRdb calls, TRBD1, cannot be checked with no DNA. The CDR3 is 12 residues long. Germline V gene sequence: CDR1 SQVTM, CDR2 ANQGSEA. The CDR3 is CSVWTRGSSAFF.

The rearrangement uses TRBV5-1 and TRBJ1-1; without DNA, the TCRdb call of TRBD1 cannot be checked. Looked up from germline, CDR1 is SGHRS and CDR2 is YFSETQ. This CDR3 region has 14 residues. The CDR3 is CASRSATGNTEAFF.

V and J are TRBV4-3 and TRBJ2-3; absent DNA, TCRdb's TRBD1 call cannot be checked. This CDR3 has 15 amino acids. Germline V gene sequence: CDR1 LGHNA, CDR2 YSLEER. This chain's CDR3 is CASSQGGQGLDTQYF.

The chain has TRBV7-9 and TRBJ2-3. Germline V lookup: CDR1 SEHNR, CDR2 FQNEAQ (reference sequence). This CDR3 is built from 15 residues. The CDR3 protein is CASSFGGPRTDTQYF.

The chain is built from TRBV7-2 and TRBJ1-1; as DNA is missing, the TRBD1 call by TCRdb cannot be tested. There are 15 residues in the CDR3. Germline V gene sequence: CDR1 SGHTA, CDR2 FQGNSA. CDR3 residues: CASSLPDSANTEAFF.

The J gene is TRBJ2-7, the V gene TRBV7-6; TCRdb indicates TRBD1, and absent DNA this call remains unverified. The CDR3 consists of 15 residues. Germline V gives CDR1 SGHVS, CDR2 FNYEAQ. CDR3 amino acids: CASSPPLEGGYEQYF. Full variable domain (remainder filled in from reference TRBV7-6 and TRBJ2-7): GAGVSQSPRYKVTKRGQDVALRCDPISGHVSLYWYRQALGQGPEFLTYFNYEAQQDKSGLPNDRFSAERPEGSISTLTIQRTEQRDSAMYRCASSPPLEGGYEQYFGPGTRLTVT.

This CDR3 reads CASSQEGQGAYGYTF. This chain joins TRBV4-2 and TRBJ1-2; TCRdb designates TRBD1, a call that cannot be tested without DNA. The CDR3 runs to 15 residues. Germline CDR1 is LGHNA and CDR2 is YNFKEQ.

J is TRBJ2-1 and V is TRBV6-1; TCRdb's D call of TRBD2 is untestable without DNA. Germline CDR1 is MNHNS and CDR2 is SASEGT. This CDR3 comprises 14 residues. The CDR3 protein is CASGLLFSYNEQFF.

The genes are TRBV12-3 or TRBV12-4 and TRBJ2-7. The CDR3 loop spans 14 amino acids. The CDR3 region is CASSFSGGNYEQYF.

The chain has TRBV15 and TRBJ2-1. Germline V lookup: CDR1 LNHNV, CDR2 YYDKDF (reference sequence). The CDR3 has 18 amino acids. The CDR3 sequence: CATSRESLGKTSLDEQFF.

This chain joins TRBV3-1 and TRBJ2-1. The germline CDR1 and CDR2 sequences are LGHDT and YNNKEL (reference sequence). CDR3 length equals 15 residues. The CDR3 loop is CASSHRGFRHGEQFF.

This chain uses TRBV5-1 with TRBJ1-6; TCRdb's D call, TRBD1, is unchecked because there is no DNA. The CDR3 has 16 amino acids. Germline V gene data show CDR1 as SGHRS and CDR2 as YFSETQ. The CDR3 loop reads CASSSTGSRQGSPLHF.

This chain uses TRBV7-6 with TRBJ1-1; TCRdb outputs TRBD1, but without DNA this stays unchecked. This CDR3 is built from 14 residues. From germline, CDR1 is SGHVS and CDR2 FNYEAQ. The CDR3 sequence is CASSFGQANTEAFF.

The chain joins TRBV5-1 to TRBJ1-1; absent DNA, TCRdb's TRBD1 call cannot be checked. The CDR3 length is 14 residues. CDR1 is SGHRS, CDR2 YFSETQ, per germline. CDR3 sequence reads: CASSLEGGQTEAFF.